One sample yielded the 3 T cell receptor beta chains listed below, sequenced in a study of cytomegalovirus exposure and HLA in healthy donors. Data came from immunoSEQ multiplex PCR; TCRdb stores just in-frame clones and leaves some out. Of about 71,000 clones in the sample, 85% to 95% were seen once. The sequencing sample was made of PBMCs. These receptors came from a woman between 18 and 29 years old in good health and CMV-seronegative.

The chain employs TRBV27 and TRBJ1-1, with 9 bases aligning to TRBD1. CDR3 length: 15 amino acids. The V and J ends lost 3 bases and 3 bases, in that order; junction bases with no gene match: 5. Germline lookup yields CDR1 MNHEY and CDR2 SMNVEV (reference sequence). The CDR3 loop is CASSFTGTGYTEAFF. As DNA, the CDR3 is TGTGCCAGCAGTTTTACCGGGACAGGGTACACTGAAGCTTTCTTT.

The chain is built from TRBV27 and TRBJ2-2; perhaps TRBD1 as D (6 bases). The CDR3 has 15 residues. The germline V and J ends were trimmed by 5 bases and 4 bases, with 14 bases remaining between them. Germline V CDR1 and CDR2: MNHEY, SMNVEV (reference sequence). The CDR3 region has the DNA TGTGCCAGCAGTACCTTAGACAGGAGCACCGGGGAGCTGTTTTTT. Translating it yields CASSTLDRSTGELFF.

The V gene is TRBV6-1, the J gene TRBJ2-7; maybe TRBD1 (6 bases). CDR3 length: 13 amino acids. The V gene's germline CDR1 is MNHNS and CDR2 SASEGT. Trimming pared 3 bases from V and 3 bases from J, leaving 9 bases between. CDR3 DNA: TGTGCCAGCAGTGATCAACAGGGCTACGAGCAGTACTTC. Translated: CASSDQQGYEQYF.